One sample yielded the 13 T cell receptor beta chains listed below, sequenced in a study of immune evolution from preneoplasia to lung adenocarcinoma. This table comes from immunoSEQ multiplex PCR, and its TCRdb copy is limited to in-frame clones, with some not included. The table lists more than 4,000 clones, about 80% of them singletons, with 10% to 12% in the top ten. The sequenced sample was FFPE minimally invasive lung adenocarcinoma tissue. The receptors shown here come from a person aged 60 to 80 with lung adenocarcinoma.

The CDR3 protein is CASGKTGLSYEQYF. DNA of the CDR3: TGTGCCAGCGGGAAGACAGGGTTGTCCTACGAGCAGTACTTC. The rearrangement links TRBV7-9 to TRBJ2-7; TRBD1 matches at 7 bases. The germline CDR1 and CDR2 sequences are SEHNR and FQNEAQ (reference sequence). The CDR3 runs 14 residues. J was trimmed by 1 base and V by 8 bases; bases with no gene match: 8.

This chain links TRBV5-1 with TRBJ2-1; 7 bases map to TRBD2. Germline V gives CDR1 SGHRS, CDR2 YFSETQ. The CDR3 contains 16 residues. The V and J ends lost 0 bases and 3 bases, in that order; junction bases with no gene match: 6. CDR3 nucleotides: TGCGCCAGCAGCTTGGGGGCTAGCGGTATCTACAATGAGCAGTTCTTC. It yields the protein CASSLGASGIYNEQFF.

This chain joins TRBV4-3 and TRBJ1-4; no clear D. V was pared by 0 bases and J by 0 bases, with 8 bases between. Per germline, CDR1 LGHNA and CDR2 YSLEER. The CDR3 loop spans 16 amino acids. Here the CDR3 reads CASSQDPTATNEKLFF. The CDR3 coding sequence is TGCGCCAGCAGCCAAGACCCAACAGCAACTAATGAAAAACTGTTTTTT.

The genes are TRBV5-1 and TRBJ2-3; D is perhaps TRBD1 or TRBD2 (5 bases each). V lost 3 bases to trimming and J lost 2 bases, with 16 bases between them. The CDR3 is made up of 16 amino acids. In germline, CDR1 is SGHRS, CDR2 YFSETQ. CDR3 sequence reads: CASSSRGLVYTDTQYF. CDR3 nucleotide sequence: TGCGCCAGCAGCTCTCGGGGCCTTGTATACACAGATACGCAGTATTTT. Based on the CDR3 plus reference TRBV5-1 and TRBJ2-3, the full variable domain is KAGVTQTPRYLIKTRGQQVTLSCSPISGHRSVSWYQQTPGQGLQFLFEYFSETQRNKGNFPGRFSGRQFSNSRSEMNVSTLELGDSALYLCASSSRGLVYTDTQYFGPGTRLTVL.

The chain recombines TRBV30 with TRBJ2-7; D is undetermined. This CDR3 has 14 amino acids. The V end was cut by 0 bases, the J end by 1 base, with 10 bases between. The V gene's germline CDR1 is GTSNPN and CDR2 SVGIG (reference sequence). The chain's CDR3 is CAWSVPTASYEQYF. The CDR3 DNA sequence: TGTGCCTGGAGTGTACCAACCGCTTCCTACGAGCAGTACTTC.

This clone has a handful of counts. The same CDR3 also results from other DNA sequences found in this sample. The chain carries TRBV30 and TRBJ2-3; D is perhaps TRBD2 (7 bases). With 1 base removed from V and 6 bases from J, the gap between germline ends came to 20 bases. Germline CDR1 and CDR2: GTSNPN and SVGIG (reference sequence). This CDR3 has 16 amino acids. CDR3 protein: CAWSDYRWGGHDTQYF. In DNA form, the CDR3 reads TGTGCCTGGAGTGACTACAGATGGGGGGGCCACGATACGCAGTATTTT.

V gene TRBV5-1 combines with J gene TRBJ2-7; 7 nucleotides line up with TRBD1. The CDR3 contains 14 residues. V dropped 3 bases and J dropped 2; count of bases not matched to a gene: 5. CDR1 is SGHRS, CDR2 YFSETQ, per germline. CDR3 coding DNA: TGCGCCAGCAGCTCGACGGGACAGACCTACGAGCAGTACTTC. This codes for CASSSTGQTYEQYF.

CDR3 protein: CASSDLTGPRYEQYF. The CDR3 bases are TGTGCCAGCAGTGACCTTACAGGGCCGAGGTACGAGCAGTACTTC. The rearrangement links TRBV2 to TRBJ2-7; tentatively, D is TRBD1 (6 bases). Deletions cut 3 bases from V and 4 bases from J, with 16 bases between. This CDR3 comprises 15 residues. Germline values: CDR1 SNHLY, CDR2 FYNNEI.

A note on this clone: A much larger clone lies one base from this, so it may be a read error. The identical CDR3 is also encoded by other nucleotide sequences in the sample. The rearrangement uses TRBV7-6 and TRBJ2-1; no definite D call. The CDR3 extends over 12 amino acids. The V gene lost 5 bases and the J gene lost 5 bases, with 7 bases spanning the gap. Germline V gene sequence: CDR1 SGHVS, CDR2 FNYEAQ. The CDR3 nucleotides are TGTGCCAGCAGCGGAGCCGACAATGAGCAGTTCTTC. Protein: CASSGADNEQFF.

CDR3 sequence reads: CAGSGTGLYEQYF. CDR3 bases: TGTGCCGGCTCCGGGACAGGGCTCTACGAGCAGTACTTC. The chain carries TRBV10-3 and TRBJ2-7; 9 bases line up with TRBD1. After removal of 11 bases from V and 3 bases from J, the junction contained 8 bases not matched to a gene. This CDR3 region has 13 residues. Germline loops: CDR1 ENHRY, CDR2 SYGVKD.

The V call is TRBV27, the J call TRBJ2-5, with a possible D match to TRBD2 (7 bases). CDR3 length: 15 amino acids. Looked up from germline, CDR1 is MNHEY and CDR2 is SMNVEV (reference sequence). With 1 base removed from V and 2 bases from J, the gap between germline ends came to 11 bases. CDR3 residues: CASSLLGGAQETQYF. The DNA of the CDR3 is TGTGCCAGCAGTTTATTGGGGGGGGCTCAAGAGACCCAGTACTTC.

V usage is TRBV19 and J usage is TRBJ1-5; 7 positions match TRBD1. The V and J ends lost 6 bases and 2 bases, in that order; junction bases with no gene match: 4. Germline V gives CDR1 LNHDA, CDR2 SQIVND (reference sequence). The CDR3 length is 14 residues. DNA for the CDR3: TGTGCCAGTAGCGGGCAGGGGGGCAATCAGCCCCAGCATTTT. Its protein is CASSGQGGNQPQHF.

The chain couples TRBV5-1 to TRBJ1-4; perhaps TRBD1 as D (5 bases). Germline V lookup: CDR1 SGHRS, CDR2 YFSETQ. Trimming removed 5 bases from V and 6 bases from J, with 11 bases in between. The CDR3 is made up of 13 amino acids. CDR3: CASRVGVDEKLFF. The DNA for the CDR3 is TGCGCCAGCAGGGTAGGGGTGGATGAAAAACTGTTTTTT.